The 27 T cell receptor beta chains reported below all come from one sample, sequenced in a study of blood T cell repertoires in COVID-19. Method: immunoSEQ multiplex PCR; TCRdb's copy keeps in-frame clones and lacks some. The sample holds more than 40,000 clones, 70% to 90% seen once. The sequenced sample was peripheral blood. The receptors shown here come from an elderly man with acute or convalescent COVID-19.

V gene TRBV14 combines with J gene TRBJ1-6; D is uncertain. This CDR3 has 12 amino acids. Trimming stripped 4 bases from V and 8 bases from J, with 6 bases between. Germline assignment: CDR1 SGHDN and CDR2 FVKESK. The CDR3 nucleotides read TGTGCCAGCAGCCGTACGGATTCACCCCTCCACTTT. Its protein is CASSRTDSPLHF. Based on the CDR3 plus reference TRBV14 and TRBJ1-6, the full variable domain is EAGVTQFPSHSVIEKGQTVTLRCDPISGHDNLYWYRRVMGKEIKFLLHFVKESKQDESGMPNNRFLAERTGGTYSTLKVQPAELEDSGVYFCASSRTDSPLHFGNGTRLTVT.

V and J are TRBV2 and TRBJ2-7; 8 positions agree with TRBD1. The CDR3 extends over 14 amino acids. V dropped 3 bases and J dropped 2; count of bases not matched to a gene: 3. Germline CDR1 reads SNHLY; CDR2 reads FYNNEI. CDR3 nucleotides: TGTGCCAGCAGTGAGTCGGGACAGGCCTACGAGCAGTACTTC. Translating it yields CASSESGQAYEQYF.

The chain employs TRBV5-1 and TRBJ1-2; TRBD1 is a possible D gene (5 bases). Trimming took 2 bases from V and 3 from J, leaving 14 bases between them. Germline CDR1 and CDR2: SGHRS and YFSETQ. The CDR3 totals 15 residues. The CDR3 nucleotides read TGCGCCAGCAGCTTTTTAGCAGGGTTGGACTATGGCTACACCTTC. Translating gives CASSFLAGLDYGYTF.

The chain has TRBV29-1 and TRBJ2-1, with D unresolved. The V end was cut by 2 bases, the J end by 2 bases, with 13 bases between. Germline loops: CDR1 SQVTM, CDR2 ANQGSEA. This CDR3 spans 15 amino acids. The CDR3 loop reads CSVEPRAKAYNEQFF. Written as DNA, the CDR3 is TGCAGCGTTGAACCACGAGCGAAGGCCTACAATGAGCAGTTCTTC.

The chain joins TRBV27 to TRBJ1-2; D might be TRBD1 (5 bases). This CDR3 is built from 16 residues. Germline CDR1 and CDR2: MNHEY and SMNVEV (reference sequence). Trimming removed 4 bases at V and 0 bases at J, with 15 bases between. The CDR3 protein is CASSSLDRSSNYGYTF. The CDR3 coding sequence is TGTGCCAGCAGTTCCCTAGACAGATCCTCTAACTATGGCTACACCTTC.

The chain has TRBV6-5 and TRBJ1-1; D possibly corresponds to TRBD1 (6 bases). This CDR3 is built from 14 residues. V was shortened by 2 bases and J by 3 bases, with 10 bases between the two germline ends. Germline values: CDR1 MNHEY, CDR2 SVGAGI. The CDR3 region is CASSYREGDTEAFF. CDR3 DNA: TGTGCCAGCAGTTACAGGGAGGGGGACACTGAAGCTTTCTTT.

This clone showed up just a few times. V is TRBV6-5 and J is TRBJ2-1, with 8 bases fitting TRBD2. The CDR3 runs to 15 residues. V shed 6 bases, J shed 4 bases, and the junction held 8 bases outside the gene matches. CDR1 MNHEY and CDR2 SVGAGI come from the germline V gene. This chain's CDR3 is CASRTSGGAYNEQFF. The CDR3 DNA is TGTGCCAGCAGGACCTCGGGGGGGGCGTACAATGAGCAGTTCTTC.

This rearrangement joins TRBV24-1 to TRBJ1-2; 7 bases are a match to TRBD1. Germline CDR1 KGHDR, CDR2 SFDVKD. CDR3 length: 13 amino acids. J was trimmed by 4 bases and V by 10 bases; bases with no gene match: 8. The CDR3 nucleotides read TGTGCCACTTCAGACAGGGAAGGCTATGGCTACACCTTC. Residues: CATSDREGYGYTF.

The rearrangement links TRBV2 to TRBJ2-5, with 11 bases fitting TRBD2. From germline, CDR1 is SNHLY and CDR2 FYNNEI. This CDR3 contains 17 residues. With V trimmed by 3 bases and J by 5 bases, 11 bases remained unmatched. CDR3 bases: TGTGCCAGCAGTGACGTGTCGCTAGCGGGGGGCGGGGAGACCCAGTACTTC. Residues: CASSDVSLAGGGETQYF.

V and J are TRBV5-1 and TRBJ2-7, with D hard to call. Germline CDR1 reads SGHRS; CDR2 reads YFSETQ. The CDR3 loop spans 15 amino acids. V was cut by 0 bases and J by 7 bases, with 17 bases left in between. For the CDR3, the DNA is TGCGCCAGCAGCTTGGCCGTGGCCGGTCCTAGGGAGCAGTACTTC. Protein product: CASSLAVAGPREQYF.

The chain has TRBV28 and TRBJ1-4, with no clear D. The CDR3 consists of 14 residues. CDR1 and CDR2 (germline): MDHEN, SYDVKM. The ends were cut back, 3 bases at V and 8 bases at J, with 13 bases in the middle. As DNA, the CDR3 is TGTGCCAGCAGTTTGTCAGTCGGGTACGAAAAACTGTTTTTT. Its protein is CASSLSVGYEKLFF.

This clone was picked up a small number of times. This sample also contains other DNA sequences that code for the same CDR3. The chain combines TRBV19 with TRBJ1-5; 7 bases line up with TRBD1. Germline CDR1 is LNHDA and CDR2 is SQIVND (reference sequence). Unmatched junction bases numbered 4, after V lost 4 bases and J lost 4 bases. CDR3 length: 14 amino acids. CDR3 loop: CASSTLQGNQPQHF. The CDR3 bases are TGTGCCAGTAGTACGCTACAGGGGAATCAGCCCCAGCATTTT.

The V call is TRBV19, the J call TRBJ1-1, with a weak D call TRBD1 (5 bases). Trimming removed 3 bases from V and 3 bases from J, with 17 bases in between. There are 16 residues in the CDR3. In germline, CDR1 is LNHDA, CDR2 SQIVND (reference sequence). This chain's CDR3 is CASSIKQGVYHTEAFF. The CDR3 coding sequence is TGTGCCAGTAGTATCAAACAAGGGGTTTATCACACTGAAGCTTTCTTT.

The chain carries TRBV11-2 and TRBJ2-4; D might be TRBD2 (5 bases). Germline CDR1 reads SGHAT; CDR2 reads FQNNGV. V dropped 2 bases and J dropped 6 bases, with 14 bases sitting between them. The CDR3 totals 15 residues. CDR3 sequence (DNA): TGTGCCAGCAGCTTAATAAAGGGAGTTGGAAACATTCAGTACTTC. Translation: CASSLIKGVGNIQYF.

The chain links TRBV25-1 to TRBJ2-2; a weak D match, TRBD2 (7 bases). The CDR3 has 16 amino acids. V was cut by 4 bases and J by 5 bases, with 17 bases left in between. Germline V gives CDR1 MGHDK, CDR2 SYGVNS. The CDR3 DNA reads as TGTGCCAGCAGTGCTGCGGGGGCGGAGGGTACCGGGGAGCTGTTTTTT. It encodes CASSAAGAEGTGELFF.

The chain carries TRBV7-2 and TRBJ1-5; TRBD1 matches at 10 bases. V was clipped by 2 bases and J by 1 base; unmatched bases: 11. CDR1 SGHTA and CDR2 FQGNSA come from the germline V gene. The length of the CDR3 is 19 residues. The CDR3 is CASSLRGGDRGRSNQPQHF. As DNA, the CDR3 is TGTGCCAGCAGCTTAAGGGGAGGGGACAGGGGTCGAAGCAATCAGCCCCAGCATTTT.

The chain recombines TRBV6-5 with TRBJ2-2, with D maybe TRBD1 (5 bases). The CDR3 totals 14 residues. V was cut by 6 bases and J by 0 bases, with 8 bases left in between. CDR1 MNHEY and CDR2 SVGAGI come from the germline V gene. The CDR3 DNA sequence: TGTGCCAGCAGAGGACAAACGAACACCGGGGAGCTGTTTTTT. It translates to CASRGQTNTGELFF.

This chain connects TRBV19 to TRBJ1-3, with a weak D call TRBD1 (5 bases). The CDR3 is 14 amino acids. V was pared by 4 bases and J by 4 bases, with 11 bases between. Germline V CDR1 and CDR2: LNHDA, SQIVND (reference sequence). DNA for the CDR3: TGTGCCAGTAGTACATCCAGGGCCGGAAACACCATATATTTT. Translating it yields CASSTSRAGNTIYF.

This sequence joins TRBV5-1 and TRBJ2-1; TRBD2 is a possible D gene (6 bases). Germline V gene sequence: CDR1 SGHRS, CDR2 YFSETQ. V gave up 6 bases and J gave up 9 bases, with 16 bases separating them. The CDR3 is made up of 13 amino acids. CDR3 in amino acids: CASMGGDFIEQFF. The DNA of the CDR3 is TGCGCCAGCATGGGCGGGGATTTCATTGAGCAGTTCTTC. The variable domain in full, with the rest retrieved from reference TRBV5-1 and TRBJ2-1, is KAGVTQTPRYLIKTRGQQVTLSCSPISGHRSVSWYQQTPGQGLQFLFEYFSETQRNKGNFPGRFSGRQFSNSRSEMNVSTLELGDSALYLCASMGGDFIEQFFGPGTRLTVL.

This clone has only a few counts. The V gene is TRBV6-5, the J gene TRBJ1-2, with 7 bases matching TRBD1. CDR3 size: 15 residues. The germline V gene has CDR1 MNHEY and CDR2 SVGAGI. J lost 8 bases, V lost 0 bases, and 9 bases had no gene match. CDR3 sequence reads: CASSYSPRTGGGYTF. CDR3 nucleotide sequence: TGTGCCAGCAGTTACTCACCGCGGACAGGTGGAGGCTACACCTTC.

V is TRBV7-2 and J is TRBJ2-5, with TRBD2 matching over 8 bases. Per the germline V gene, CDR1 is SGHTA and CDR2 is FQGNSA. The J segment lost 1 base and the V segment lost 1 base, leaving 2 bases of the junction unmatched. The CDR3 totals 15 residues. This CDR3 is CASSLVGLAQETQYF. As DNA, the CDR3 is TGTGCCAGCAGCTTAGTCGGACTAGCCCAAGAGACCCAGTACTTC.

J is TRBJ2-3 and V is TRBV19; 10 bases are shared with TRBD2. The CDR3 sequence is 15 residues long. Germline V gene data show CDR1 as LNHDA and CDR2 as SQIVND (reference sequence). With 4 bases clipped from V and 5 bases from J, the junction kept 6 bases outside the gene matches. CDR3 sequence: CASSSLAGGIDTQYF. The CDR3 DNA follows: TGTGCCAGTAGTAGCTTAGCGGGGGGTATAGATACGCAGTATTTT. The variable domain in full, completed from reference TRBV19 and TRBJ2-3, reads DGGITQSPKYLFRKEGQNVTLSCEQNLNHDAMYWYRQDPGQGLRLIYYSQIVNDFQKGDIAEGYSVSREKKESFPLTVTSAQKNPTAFYLCASSSLAGGIDTQYFGPGTRLTVL.

This chain joins TRBV27 and TRBJ2-3; the D gene is possibly TRBD2 (5 bases). The CDR3 is 16 amino acids. Between the trimmed V and J ends, which lost 0 bases and 6 bases, there was a span of 16 bases. From germline, CDR1 is MNHEY and CDR2 SMNVEV (reference sequence). CDR3 protein: CASSLSGVGWRDTQYF. The CDR3 DNA reads as TGTGCCAGCAGTTTATCAGGCGTCGGGTGGAGGGATACGCAGTATTTT.

The rearrangement uses TRBV3-1 (or the pseudogene TRBV3-2) and TRBJ1-5; 7 bases are a match to TRBD1. With V trimmed by 2 bases and J by 6 bases, 4 bases remained unmatched. The germline gives CDR1 LGHDT, CDR2 YNNKEL (reference sequence). This CDR3 is built from 14 residues. The CDR3 protein is CASSQLTGSQPQHF. The CDR3 DNA sequence: TGTGCCAGCAGCCAATTGACAGGGTCTCAGCCCCAGCATTTT.

The chain couples TRBV19 to TRBJ1-5; a weak D match, TRBD1 (5 bases). The CDR3 extends over 13 amino acids. Trimming left V 4 bases short and J 5 bases short, with 9 bases between. Germline assignment: CDR1 LNHDA and CDR2 SQIVND (reference sequence). The CDR3 DNA is TGTGCCAGTAGTACCAGGGTAGATCAGCCCCAGCATTTT. Translating it yields CASSTRVDQPQHF.

This rearrangement joins TRBV7-2 to TRBJ2-7, with 9 bases identical to TRBD2. The germline V gene has CDR1 SGHTA and CDR2 FQGNSA. This CDR3 region has 15 residues. Trimming removed 5 bases from V and 6 bases from J; junction bases left unmatched: 11. The CDR3 region has the DNA TGTGCCAGCAGCCCAGCGGGGGGCCCCTTCCCCGAGCAGTACTTC. Its protein is CASSPAGGPFPEQYF.

The rearrangement links TRBV21-1 to TRBJ1-3; the table calls TRBD1, which could not be checked here. TRBV21-1 is annotated as a pseudogene. CDR3 length: 19 residues. The CDR3 loop is CASTQGDTPGTFSGNTIYF. The CDR3 region has the DNA TGTGCCAGCACCCAGGGGGACACTCCTGGGACCTTCTCTGGAAACACCATATATTTT.